This TCR beta chain came from a study of CD8+CD57+ T cells in acquired aplastic anemia. Sequencing was done on patients that had shown CD8+CD57+ cell expansion by flow cytometry. TCR beta VDJ and CDR3 were profiled, and genomic DNA was the template. Using its own MiXCR run on the reads, TCRdb lists one record per CDR3 protein. The table records a few hundred thousand distinct CDR3 sequences, under 55% of them present only once. Trimming left V 5 bases short and J 2 bases short, with 7 bases between. Germline V gives CDR1 KGHDR, CDR2 SFDVKD. The CDR3 is made up of 13 amino acids. The clonotype originates from a human donor with aplastic anemia. Sequencing input: sorted CD4+, CD8+, or CD8+CD57+ T cells (not recorded which) from PBMCs. The V and J genes are TRBV24-1 and TRBJ2-3, with no clear D. The CDR3 DNA follows: TGTGCCACCAGTGCCCCGTACACAGATACGCAGTATTTT. Translated: CATSAPYTDTQYF.